This TCR beta chain was found in a study of T cell repertoires and HLA-DP antigens. Study overall: CD4+ T cells were cocultured with HeLa cells expressing HLA-DP.

CDR1 is SEHNR and CDR2 is FQNEAQ in the germline V gene (reference sequence). V was clipped by 3 bases and J by 7 bases, with 9 bases between them. There are 12 residues in the CDR3. This clone was detected a few times. Antigen unknown. Assay used: immunoSEQ multiplex PCR; TCRdb lists only in-frame clones, some missing. The sample holds approximately 100,000 clones, 86% seen once. The sequenced material came from CD4+ T cells from PBMCs. V and J are TRBV7-9 and TRBJ1-2; D might be TRBD1 (5 bases). The origin of this receptor is a man in his forties or fifties in good health and CMV-seronegative. The CDR3: CASSFEGSGYTF. The CDR3 DNA is TGTGCCAGCAGCTTCGAGGGGAGTGGCTACACCTTC. Full variable domain (rest looked up from reference TRBV7-9 and TRBJ1-2): DTGVSQNPRHKITKRGQNVTFRCDPISEHNRLYWYRQTLGQGPEFLTYFQNEAQLEKSRLLSDRFSAERPKGSFSTLEIQRTEQGDSAMYLCASSFEGSGYTFGSGTRLTVV.